The 13 T cell receptor beta chains below all came from one sample that was sequenced in a study of blood T cells in healthy people across ages (dated by TCRdb to the mid-2010s). Libraries were made using 5' RACE. A second roughly 7 to 11 cycle PCR used a sample-barcoded 5' primer and a J-beta primer mix. TCRdb passed the public sequencing reads through fastp at Q25 and MiXCR, retaining productive beta sequences. For every CDR3 protein sequence, its rows merge into one entry that carries the most common genes and DNA. The sample table contains approximately 2,000,000 distinct CDR3 sequences; only one count was recorded for approximately 39% of them. Roughly 23% of the sample is held by the ten biggest clonotypes. The material sequenced was blood. The receptors shown here come from a human donor in good health.

The chain is built from TRBV12-3 or TRBV12-4 and TRBJ1-2, with D possibly matching TRBD1 (6 bases). This CDR3 contains 13 residues. The germline V and J ends were trimmed by 8 bases and 2 bases, with 12 bases remaining between them. CDR3 DNA: TGTGCCAGCCCAAAACAGGGAAACTATGGCTACACCTTC. This translates into CASPKQGNYGYTF.

This clonotype was counted only a few times. The rearrangement uses TRBV3-1 and TRBJ2-5; 9 nucleotides match TRBD2. Germline V gene sequence: CDR1 LGHDT, CDR2 YNNKEL (reference sequence). The CDR3 has 16 residues. V was clipped by 5 bases and J by 2 bases; unmatched bases: 9. The CDR3 DNA follows: TGTGCCAGCAGCTCTAGGGCAGCGGGGGGACAAGAGACCCAGTACTTC. This gives the protein CASSSRAAGGQETQYF.

This chain connects TRBV7-3 to TRBJ2-7, with 8 nucleotides matching TRBD1. CDR1 and CDR2 from the germline V gene are SGHTA and FQGTGA. The CDR3 runs to 15 residues. J was trimmed by 6 bases and V by 5 bases; bases with no gene match: 12. The chain's CDR3 is CASSTGQGGSGEQYF. CDR3 nucleotide sequence: TGTGCCAGCAGCACCGGACAGGGCGGTTCGGGCGAGCAGTACTTC.

This clonotype turned up a few times. V usage is TRBV9 and J usage is TRBJ1-2; 9 bases are shared with TRBD1. The CDR3 contains 13 residues. Trimming cost V 3 bases and J 5 bases; bases outside gene matches: 2. Germline V gives CDR1 SGDLS, CDR2 YYNGEE. The CDR3 reads CASSGTGAYGYTF. The CDR3 DNA follows: TGTGCCAGCAGCGGGACAGGGGCGTATGGCTACACCTTC.

The CDR3 region is CASSLFAENTIYF. The DNA for the CDR3 is TGTGCCAGCAGCTTATTCGCTGAAAACACCATATATTTT. The rearrangement joins TRBV6-9 to TRBJ1-3; the D is unclear. The germline CDR1 and CDR2 sequences are MNHGY and SVAAGI. The length of the CDR3 is 13 residues. Trimming pared 6 bases from V and 6 bases from J, leaving 12 bases between.

This clonotype was detected ten times or more. The J gene is TRBJ1-5, the V gene TRBV28; the match to TRBD1 covers 8 bases. Germline V gene sequence: CDR1 MDHEN, CDR2 SYDVKM. J lost 5 bases, V lost 4 bases, and 1 base had no gene match. The CDR3 runs to 13 residues. The CDR3, as DNA: TGTGCCAGCAGTTACAGGGGGGATCAGCCCCAGCATTTT. This gives the protein CASSYRGDQPQHF.

This chain links TRBV7-2 with TRBJ1-6; TRBD1 aligns across 7 bases. The CDR3 totals 15 residues. CDR1 and CDR2 (germline): SGHTA, FQGNSA. Unmatched junction bases numbered 7, after V lost 10 bases and J lost 1 base. CDR3 bases: TGTGCCATAGTAACAGGGGTTTCCTATAATTCACCCCTCCACTTT. Translation gives CAIVTGVSYNSPLHF. The full variable domain, completed using reference TRBV7-2 and TRBJ1-6, is GAGVSQSPSNKVTEKGKDVELRCDPISGHTALYWYRQSLGQGLEFLIYFQGNSAPDKSGLPSDRFSAERTGGSVSTLTIQRTQQEDSAVYLCAIVTGVSYNSPLHFGNGTRLTVT.

This sequence joins TRBV12-3 or TRBV12-4 and TRBJ2-5; D call uncertain. Near its end, the DNA agrees better with TRBJ2-7, so the J call may be wrong. This CDR3 comprises 16 residues. CDR3 region: CASSLEAGIRSYEQYF. CDR3 DNA sequence: TGTGCCAGCAGTTTAGAGGCAGGCATACGCTCCTACGAGCAGTACTTC.

V usage is TRBV7-9 and J usage is TRBJ2-2; D is perhaps TRBD1 or TRBD2 (5 bases each). Trimming stripped 8 bases from V and 0 bases from J, with 13 bases between. The CDR3 covers 15 residues. The germline V gene encodes CDR1 SEHNR and CDR2 FQNEAQ (reference sequence). CDR3 amino acids: CASPRGETNTGELFF. CDR3 nucleotides: TGTGCCAGCCCGCGAGGGGAAACGAACACCGGGGAGCTGTTTTTT.

J is TRBJ1-1 and V is TRBV18, with D uncertain. Trimming cost V 3 bases and J 0 bases, with 5 bases left between them. CDR3 length: 13 residues. Germline CDR1 KGHSH, CDR2 LQKENI. CDR3 protein: CASSPDMNTEAFF. CDR3 coding DNA: TGTGCCAGCTCACCCGACATGAACACTGAAGCTTTCTTT. The whole variable domain, remainder taken from reference TRBV18 and TRBJ1-1, is NAGVMQNPRHLVRRRGQEARLRCSPMKGHSHVYWYRQLPEEGLKFMVYLQKENIIDESGMPKERFSAEFPKEGPSILRIQQVVRGDSAAYFCASSPDMNTEAFFGQGTRLTVV.

This clonotype was seen a few times. The rearrangement uses TRBV12-5 and TRBJ1-1; 9 nucleotides match TRBD1. Germline CDR1 and CDR2: LGHNT and FRNRAP. This CDR3 has 15 amino acids. Germline trimming cut 1 base from V and 3 bases from J; bases unmatched to any gene: 3. This CDR3 reads CASGLDRGRDTEAFF. CDR3 DNA sequence: TGTGCTAGTGGTTTGGACAGGGGGCGCGACACTGAAGCTTTCTTT.

The table lists this clonotype with a count of one. Germline is not matched at one junction end, which may reflect a read error. The V and J genes are TRBV15 and TRBJ2-7; a possible D gene is TRBD1 (5 bases). In germline, CDR1 is LNHNV, CDR2 YYDKDF (reference sequence). This CDR3 is 15 amino acids long. The CDR3 DNA follows: TGTGCCGCCAGCAGAGGCAGGGATTGGGCCTACGAGCAGTACTTC. It is translated as CAASRGRDWAYEQYF.

This rearrangement joins TRBV6-2 or TRBV6-3 to TRBJ2-7; D may correspond to TRBD1 or TRBD2 (6 bases each). The DNA end is a closer match to TRBJ2-5, so the J assignment may be wrong. The CDR3 runs 16 residues. From germline, CDR1 is MNHEY and CDR2 SVGEGT. The CDR3 nucleotides are TGTGCCAGCAGTTACTCGCGAGCAGGGGCGGGGGAGACCCAGTACTTC. Translation: CASSYSRAGAGETQYF.